What follows are 21 T cell receptor beta chains derived from one specimen sequenced in a study of T-cell reconstitution after alpha-beta-depleted transplantation in children. Using unique molecular identifiers, the investigators prepared the TCRbeta library. MiXCR, run by TCRdb on the PCR reads, gives a single entry per CDR3 protein. The sample shows 450,000 to 600,000 distinct CDR3 sequences, about 11% of them seen only once. Source: PBMCs, taken before TCRalphabeta/CD19-depleted stem cell transplant. The origin of the receptors is a child aged 2-9 years with inherited bone marrow failure, due to receive a stem cell transplant.

With respect to this clonotype: Mismatch with germline at one junction end may stem from a read error. The chain uses TRBV20-1 and TRBJ2-7; the D gene is possibly TRBD1 (6 bases). The germline gives CDR1 DFQATT, CDR2 SNEGSKA (reference sequence). This CDR3 has 17 amino acids. In DNA, the CDR3 is TGCTGTGCTAGAGACTACCTTCCTGAGGGGACACAATACGAGCAGTACTTC. It translates to CCARDYLPEGTQYEQYF.

V and J are TRBV12-3 or TRBV12-4 and TRBJ2-1; the match to TRBD2 covers 12 bases. The CDR3 is 17 amino acids. The J segment lost 3 bases and the V segment lost 6 bases, leaving 9 bases of the junction unmatched. The CDR3 nucleotides are TGTGCCAGCAGACCTCCTGGGACTAGCGGGCGCTACAATGAGCAGTTCTTC. The encoded protein is CASRPPGTSGRYNEQFF.

This clonotype was recorded a few times. CDR3 in DNA: TGTGCCAGCAGTTTCCAGGACAGGTACGAGCAGTACTTC. Amino acid sequence: CASSFQDRYEQYF. The chain uses TRBV27 and TRBJ2-7; 7 bases map to TRBD1. Germline CDR1 is MNHEY and CDR2 is SMNVEV (reference sequence). The junction had 3 bases not matched to a gene; V was cut back by 3 bases and J by 4 bases. The CDR3 length is 13 residues.

At least ten counts were recorded for this clonotype. This rearrangement joins TRBV7-2 to TRBJ2-7; D is ambiguous. Deletions cut 1 base from V and 2 bases from J, with 6 bases between. The CDR3 extends over 13 amino acids. From germline, CDR1 is SGHTA and CDR2 FQGNSA. The CDR3 DNA follows: TGTGCCAGCAGCTTAGTCTCTCCCTACGAGCAGTACTTC. Translation: CASSLVSPYEQYF.

The J gene is TRBJ2-7, the V gene TRBV23-1; D gene ambiguous. TRBV23-1 belongs to the ORF category, with a function that is uncertain. The CDR3 runs 14 residues. The V end was cut by 0 bases, the J end by 3 bases, with 9 bases between. The chain's CDR3 is CASSQSPSLYEQYF. CDR3 nucleotide sequence: TGCGCCAGCAGTCAATCTCCCAGTCTCTACGAGCAGTACTTC.

This clonotype was seen at least ten times. The chain joins TRBV29-1 to TRBJ2-2; D is ambiguous. Trimming took off 5 bases at V and 7 bases at J, with 11 bases between the two ends. The CDR3 is 12 residues long. Germline lookup yields CDR1 SQVTM and CDR2 ANQGSEA. The CDR3 coding sequence is TGCAGCGTTCCTGGCGGAAGCGGGGAGCTGTTTTTT. Its protein is CSVPGGSGELFF.

In regard to this clonotype: A read error may explain this, as a much larger clone is one base away. The chain has TRBV28 and TRBJ2-5, with a possible D match to TRBD2 (5 bases). CDR1 MDHEN and CDR2 SYDVKM come from the germline V gene. This CDR3 is built from 14 residues. As DNA, the CDR3 is TGTGCCAGCAGTTTTACGGCGGGCGCAGAGACCCACTACTTC. It translates to CASSFTAGAETHYF.

The sample holds many counts of this clonotype. The chain recombines TRBV20-1 with TRBJ2-1; 8 positions match TRBD2. This CDR3 is 15 amino acids long. In germline, CDR1 is DFQATT, CDR2 SNEGSKA (reference sequence). The ends lost 6 bases at V and 1 base at J; junction bases unmatched: 8. CDR3: CSASGSWGSYNEQFF. CDR3 DNA: TGCAGTGCGAGCGGGAGTTGGGGATCCTACAATGAGCAGTTCTTC.

This clonotype was picked up many times. The genes are TRBV30 and TRBJ2-1, with TRBD2 identical over 7 bases. Germline loops: CDR1 GTSNPN, CDR2 SVGIG (reference sequence). The CDR3 sequence is 12 residues long. Unmatched junction bases numbered 11, after V lost 3 bases and J lost 15 bases. Here the CDR3 DNA reads TGTGCCTGGAGCGAACCCGGGACTATCGGGTTCTTC. This encodes CAWSEPGTIGFF.

The sample holds many counts of this clonotype. The V call is TRBV6-5, the J call TRBJ1-1; TRBD1 might be the D (6 bases). Trimming left V 0 bases short and J 7 bases short, with 9 bases between. The germline V gene encodes CDR1 MNHEY and CDR2 SVGAGI. The CDR3 runs 13 residues. The DNA for the CDR3 is TGTGCCAGCAGTTACTCGGAGGGGGATGAAGCTTTCTTT. This encodes CASSYSEGDEAFF.

In the case of this clonotype: With a much larger clone just one base away, this may be a read error. V usage is TRBV11-1 and J usage is TRBJ1-1; D is unclear. Germline lookup yields CDR1 SGHAT and CDR2 FQDESV (reference sequence). The germline V and J ends were trimmed by 2 bases and 1 base, with 11 bases remaining between them. The CDR3 has 15 residues. The CDR3 is CASSLLPLKNTEAFF. Here the CDR3 DNA reads TGTGCCAGCAGCTTATTGCCCCTAAAGAACACTGAAGCTTTCTTT.

This clonotype was seen at least ten times. J is TRBJ2-7 and V is TRBV27; TRBD1 is a possible D gene (5 bases). V lost 3 bases, J lost 6 bases, and 6 bases lay in between. The length of the CDR3 is 11 residues. The germline V gene encodes CDR1 MNHEY and CDR2 SMNVEV (reference sequence). CDR3 nucleotide sequence: TGTGCCAGCAGTTTCAGGGCCGAGCAGTACTTC. Translating gives CASSFRAEQYF.

This clonotype was recorded many times. J is TRBJ1-2 and V is TRBV4-3, with a weak D call TRBD1 (5 bases). This CDR3 spans 14 amino acids. Trimming took off 4 bases at V and 2 bases at J, with 11 bases between the two ends. Germline assignment: CDR1 LGHNA and CDR2 YSLEER. CDR3 sequence reads: CASSPTGGNYGYTF. The CDR3 bases are TGCGCCAGCAGCCCCACCGGGGGGAACTATGGCTACACCTTC.

This chain connects TRBV24-1 to TRBJ2-7; no definite D call. Per the germline V gene, CDR1 is KGHDR and CDR2 is SFDVKD. V dropped 2 bases and J dropped 2 bases, with 12 bases sitting between them. The CDR3 sequence is 15 residues long. The CDR3 is CATSDSRVFPYEQYF. The CDR3 DNA follows: TGTGCCACCAGTGATTCCCGGGTCTTCCCCTACGAGCAGTACTTC.

In this sample, this clonotype turned up many times. The rearrangement uses TRBV25-1 and TRBJ2-6; D unresolved. Germline V gene sequence: CDR1 MGHDK, CDR2 SYGVNS. The CDR3 loop spans 13 amino acids. V lost 7 bases and J lost 6, with 10 bases in between. CDR3 region: CASNEVPANVLTF. CDR3 nucleotide sequence: TGTGCCAGCAATGAGGTTCCGGCCAACGTCCTGACTTTC.

This clonotype was recorded many times. The chain is built from TRBV4-1 and TRBJ2-6; tentatively, D is TRBD2 (6 bases). Germline loops: CDR1 MGHRA, CDR2 YSYEKL. V dropped 0 bases and J dropped 0 bases, with 9 bases sitting between them. The CDR3 covers 17 residues. The CDR3 region is CASSQEWRDSGANVLTF. CDR3 DNA: TGCGCCAGCAGCCAAGAGTGGCGGGACTCTGGGGCCAACGTCCTGACTTTC.

This clonotype was seen at least ten times. The V and J genes are TRBV29-1 and TRBJ2-7; TRBD2 aligns across 7 bases. The CDR3 runs 17 residues. The germline gives CDR1 SQVTM, CDR2 ANQGSEA. V trimming: 2 bases; J trimming: 1 base; junction bases outside the gene matches: 14. The CDR3 DNA follows: TGCAGCGTTGAAACCGCTGGCGGGAGAGACGGGTCCTACGAGCAGTACTTC. Translation: CSVETAGGRDGSYEQYF.

This clonotype was counted many times. V and J are TRBV6-5 and TRBJ2-7; 7 nucleotides align to TRBD2. The CDR3 consists of 16 residues. V lost 2 bases to trimming and J lost 0 bases; unmatched junction nucleotides: 7. Germline V lookup: CDR1 MNHEY, CDR2 SVGAGI. The DNA of the CDR3 is TGTGCCAGCAGTTACACGGGGGGAGGCACCTCCTACGAGCAGTACTTC. As protein: CASSYTGGGTSYEQYF.

This clonotype came up a few times. This chain joins TRBV12-3 or TRBV12-4 and TRBJ2-2; D unresolved. The CDR3 has 14 residues. V lost 8 bases, J lost 1 base, and 11 bases lay in between. In DNA, the CDR3 is TGTGCCAGCCTGGTGGCAGGGAACACCGGGGAGCTGTTTTTT. It codes for CASLVAGNTGELFF.

With respect to this clonotype: A read error may be the cause here, since a much bigger clone is one base away. The chain has TRBV7-8 and TRBJ2-7; 12 bases line up with TRBD2. Germline V gene data show CDR1 as SGHVS and CDR2 as FQNEAQ. The CDR3 has 16 amino acids. This CDR3 reads CASSNRLAGVTYEHYF. The CDR3, as DNA: TGTGCCAGCAGCAACCGACTAGCGGGAGTTACCTACGAGCACTACTTC.

This clonotype was seen repeatedly, ten times or more. The V call is TRBV12-3 or TRBV12-4, the J call TRBJ2-7, with 9 bases lining up with TRBD1. Trimming removed 4 bases from V and 2 bases from J; junction bases left unmatched: 3. The CDR3 totals 14 residues. The CDR3 region is CASSSRDRAYEQYF. In DNA, the CDR3 is TGTGCCAGCAGTTCACGGGACAGGGCCTACGAGCAGTACTTC.